The 21 T cell receptor beta chains below were found in one sample sequenced in a study of T cells in Graves' hyperthyroidism and ophthalmopathy. Amplification yielded TCR beta CDR3 regions, with RNA transcripts as the source. TCR CDR3 underwent first-round RT-PCR with the HTBI primer set. TCRdb analysed the multiplex PCR reads with MiXCR anew, one entry per CDR3 protein. The table shows approximately 710,000 distinct CDR3 sequences, with 17% occurring only once. The source material was blood. All receptors derive from a man aged 45 to 65 with Graves' hyperthyroidism.

Concerning this clonotype: The CDR3 does not end in the conserved phenylalanine or tryptophan, so this is likely a read error. This rearrangement joins TRBV11-2 to TRBJ2-1; maybe TRBD2 (8 bases). Germline CDR1 SGHAT, CDR2 FQNNGV. This CDR3 is built from 18 residues. V was pared by 3 bases and J by 5 bases, with 23 bases between. The CDR3 region has the DNA TGTGCCAGCAGCTTTCTGAGGGGGCGGAACGGGAGGGACAATGAGCAGTTCTAC. This translates into CASSFLRGRNGRDNEQFY.

Ten or more counts support this clonotype. The chain recombines TRBV7-9 with TRBJ2-1; 9 bases are a match to TRBD2. V dropped 6 bases and J dropped 6; count of bases not matched to a gene: 12. The CDR3 has 16 amino acids. Germline CDR1 is SEHNR and CDR2 is FQNEAQ (reference sequence). DNA of the CDR3: TGTGCCAGCAGAGCGTCGGGGGCGGGAGGGCTCAATGAGCAGTTCTTC. Its protein is CASRASGAGGLNEQFF.

This clonotype was counted between two and nine times. V is TRBV28 and J is TRBJ2-1; 8 bases line up with TRBD2. The CDR3 consists of 14 residues. J lost 6 bases, V lost 6 bases, and 7 bases had no gene match. Germline values: CDR1 MDHEN, CDR2 SYDVKM. The CDR3 is CASRPQLAVNEQFF. In DNA, the CDR3 is TGTGCCAGCAGGCCCCAACTAGCGGTCAATGAGCAGTTCTTC.

The gene calls are TRBV6-1 and TRBJ2-7; D may be TRBD1 or TRBD2 (5 bases each). In germline, CDR1 is MNHNS, CDR2 SASEGT. V was clipped by 10 bases and J by 5 bases, with 21 bases between them. There are 14 residues in the CDR3. In nucleotides, the CDR3 is TGTGCCACTGGGGAAGGACAACCGAGGGACGAGCAGTACTTC. Protein sequence: CATGEGQPRDEQYF.

There are many counts of this clonotype. This chain uses TRBV24-1 with TRBJ1-1; D possibly corresponds to TRBD1 (5 bases). V gave up 2 bases and J gave up 7 bases, with 7 bases separating them. The CDR3 has 12 residues. Germline-derived CDR1 and CDR2 are KGHDR and SFDVKD. The CDR3 nucleotides read TGTGCCACCAGTGATTATGACAGTGAAGCTTTCTTT. Amino acid sequence: CATSDYDSEAFF.

This clonotype was detected a few times. The rearrangement joins TRBV6-2 or TRBV6-3 to TRBJ2-1; 10 bases agree with TRBD1. V was pared by 5 bases and J by 2 bases, with 9 bases of the junction left unmatched. This CDR3 comprises 17 residues. CDR1 MNHEY and CDR2 SVGEGT come from the germline V gene. CDR3 DNA: TGTGCCAGCAGTCGAGGCTGGGGACAGGGGACCTACAATGAGCAGTTCTTC. It yields the protein CASSRGWGQGTYNEQFF.

This clonotype was counted between two and nine times. Being one base from a much bigger clone, this may be a read error. The chain has TRBV2 and TRBJ2-1; D ambiguous. Germline V gene lookup returns CDR1 SNHLY and CDR2 FYNNEI. CDR3 length equals 13 residues. This chain's CDR3 is CGSTGTSWRLRFF. As DNA, the CDR3 is TGTGGCAGCACCGGTACCAGTTGGCGGCTGAGGTTCTTC.

The chain couples TRBV7-2 to TRBJ1-5; D ambiguous. Germline CDR1 SGHTA, CDR2 FQGNSA. The V end was cut by 4 bases, the J end by 0 bases, with 7 bases between. The length of the CDR3 is 14 residues. CDR3 DNA sequence: TGTGCCAGCAGCTCCATGGGTAGCAATCAGCCCCAGCATTTT. It yields the protein CASSSMGSNQPQHF.

As regards this clonotype: A much larger clone differs by one base, so this may be a read error. The rearrangement joins TRBV3-1 to TRBJ2-7; unclear D gene. Germline V gene data show CDR1 as LGHDT and CDR2 as YNNKEL (reference sequence). The length of the CDR3 is 12 residues. V was clipped by 8 bases and J by 2 bases, with 10 bases between them. The CDR3 is CASGRNAYEQYF. CDR3 sequence (DNA): TGTGCCAGCGGCCGGAACGCCTACGAGCAGTACTTC.

Ten or more counts support this clonotype. The rearrangement joins TRBV2 to TRBJ2-2, with 9 bases aligning to TRBD2. V lost 8 bases and J lost 7; bases outside the gene matches: 8. This CDR3 is 14 amino acids long. CDR1 and CDR2 from the germline V gene are SNHLY and FYNNEI. The CDR3, as DNA: TGTGCCAGCTCGATAGCGGGAGATCTCGGGGAGCTGTTTTTT. This translates into CASSIAGDLGELFF. The full variable domain, with the rest looked up from reference TRBV2 and TRBJ2-2, is EPEVTQTPSHQVTQMGQEVILRCVPISNHLYFYWYRQILGQKVEFLVSFYNNEISEKSEIFDDQFSVERPDGSNFTLKIRSTKLEDSAMYFCASSIAGDLGELFFGEGSRLTVL.

This clonotype was seen many times. J is TRBJ2-7 and V is TRBV24-1, with 7 nucleotides matching TRBD1. CDR3 length: 16 amino acids. V was clipped by 2 bases and J by 5 bases; unmatched bases: 11. Germline CDR1 is KGHDR and CDR2 is SFDVKD. The DNA of the CDR3 is TGTGCCACCAGTGATTACGGGGCAGGGGGATCTCACGAGCAGTACTTC. It specifies CATSDYGAGGSHEQYF.

At least ten counts were recorded for this clonotype. V is TRBV2 and J is TRBJ2-2, with D possibly TRBD1 on 5 matching bases. This CDR3 spans 16 amino acids. Trimming pared 4 bases from V and 0 bases from J, leaving 12 bases between. Germline V lookup: CDR1 SNHLY, CDR2 FYNNEI. The CDR3: CASSGGSKSNTGELFF. DNA of the CDR3: TGTGCCAGCAGTGGGGGCAGCAAATCGAACACCGGGGAGCTGTTTTTT.

This clonotype was counted a few times. The chain employs TRBV19 and TRBJ2-7, with 8 positions matching TRBD2. This CDR3 spans 15 amino acids. V dropped 6 bases and J dropped 5; count of bases not matched to a gene: 12. Germline CDR1 LNHDA, CDR2 SQIVND (reference sequence). The CDR3 region is CASRTSAGALHEQYF. CDR3 DNA: TGTGCCAGTAGAACCTCAGCGGGAGCTCTCCACGAGCAGTACTTC.

Many counts were recorded for this clonotype. The V gene is TRBV7-3, the J gene TRBJ2-3, with D hard to call. This CDR3 has 14 residues. Trimming removed 5 bases at V and 3 bases at J, with 12 bases between. Germline CDR1 reads SGHTA; CDR2 reads FQGTGA. In DNA form, the CDR3 reads TGTGCCAGCAGCCCCTCCCGGGTTACAGATACGCAGTATTTT. This codes for CASSPSRVTDTQYF.

This clonotype has at least ten counts. The gene calls are TRBV7-2 and TRBJ2-3; D gene unclear. In germline, CDR1 is SGHTA, CDR2 FQGNSA. The ends were cut back, 3 bases at V and 4 bases at J, with 17 bases in the middle. This CDR3 comprises 16 residues. The CDR3 DNA sequence: TGTGCCAGCAGCTTCCGGGTCTCCGGCCGCTCAGATACGCAGTATTTT. Protein: CASSFRVSGRSDTQYF.

The chain combines TRBV6-1 with TRBJ2-2, with D possibly matching TRBD2 (7 bases). V was shortened by 6 bases and J by 6 bases, with 17 bases between the two germline ends. Per germline, CDR1 MNHNS and CDR2 SASEGT. The CDR3 contains 15 residues. The CDR3 bases are TGTGCCAGCAGCCCTGGGGGGGCGCTGGCCGGGGAGCTGTTTTTT. Translating gives CASSPGGALAGELFF.

This clonotype has more than one count but fewer than ten. J is TRBJ1-6 and V is TRBV20-1, with a possible D match to TRBD1 (5 bases). This CDR3 has 11 amino acids. V lost 3 bases to trimming and J lost 9 bases, with 6 bases between them. Germline V gene data show CDR1 as DFQATT and CDR2 as SNEGSKA (reference sequence). The CDR3 region is CSASGGSPLHF. In DNA form, the CDR3 reads TGCAGTGCTAGTGGGGGTTCACCCCTCCACTTT.

This rearrangement joins TRBV3-1 to TRBJ1-1; possible D gene TRBD1, 5 bases. Germline values: CDR1 LGHDT, CDR2 YNNKEL (reference sequence). V lost 8 bases and J 1 base, leaving 14 bases between the germline ends. The CDR3 is 14 residues long. CDR3 nucleotides: TGTGCCAGCCGCGAAGCGGGGGGGAACACTGAAGCTTTCTTT. This translates into CASREAGGNTEAFF.

The V gene is TRBV2, the J gene TRBJ1-5; D possibly corresponds to TRBD1 (5 bases). The CDR3 contains 13 residues. Per germline, CDR1 SNHLY and CDR2 FYNNEI. V lost 6 bases and J lost 1, with 7 bases in between. This CDR3 reads CASRRQSNQPQHF. Written as DNA, the CDR3 is TGTGCCAGCAGGAGACAGAGCAATCAGCCCCAGCATTTT.

This clonotype was counted a few times. The V and J genes are TRBV5-8 and TRBJ2-5; 9 positions agree with TRBD2. Germline V lookup: CDR1 SGHTS, CDR2 YDEGEE. The V gene end was trimmed by 4 bases and the J gene end by 2 bases; junction bases not matched to a gene: 15. This CDR3 has 18 amino acids. The CDR3 protein is CASSSRDLLAGVQETQYF. The CDR3 bases are TGTGCCAGCAGCAGCCGGGACCTACTAGCGGGCGTGCAAGAGACCCAGTACTTC.

This clonotype was seen many times. DNA of the CDR3: TGTGCCAGCAGGGGACAATCTAACACTGAAGCTTTCTTT. This gives the protein CASRGQSNTEAFF. The gene calls are TRBV7-9 and TRBJ1-1, with D perhaps TRBD1 (6 bases). The CDR3 has 13 amino acids. Per the germline V gene, CDR1 is SEHNR and CDR2 is FQNEAQ (reference sequence). The germline V and J ends were trimmed by 6 bases and 2 bases, with 10 bases remaining between them.